This T cell receptor (beta chain) was recorded in a study of blood T cell repertoires in COVID-19. The wider study: Sources were T cells, B-cell-depleted T cells, or PBMCs; the material itself was cDNA or gDNA.

The CDR3 covers 15 residues. Trimming took 5 bases from V and 4 from J; bases not matched to a gene: 6. Germline V gene sequence: CDR1 MNHEY, CDR2 SMNVEV (reference sequence). Original analysis: Estimation of nucleated cell counts was performed using reference gene primer amplification. Assay: immunoSEQ multiplex PCR; the TCRdb copy retains only in-frame clones and omits some. V, J and clone size derive from that table, while D and trimming were established from the DNA sequence. Here the sample spans approximately 200,000 clones, 80% to 90% being singletons. This TCR derives from a woman of 80 years or more with COVID-19, enrolled during active disease. Sequenced material: peripheral blood. This rearrangement joins TRBV27 to TRBJ1-5; 9 positions match TRBD1. DNA for the CDR3: TGTGCCAGCAGTACCCGGACAGGGGTAAATCAGCCCCAGCATTTT. Protein product: CASSTRTGVNQPQHF.